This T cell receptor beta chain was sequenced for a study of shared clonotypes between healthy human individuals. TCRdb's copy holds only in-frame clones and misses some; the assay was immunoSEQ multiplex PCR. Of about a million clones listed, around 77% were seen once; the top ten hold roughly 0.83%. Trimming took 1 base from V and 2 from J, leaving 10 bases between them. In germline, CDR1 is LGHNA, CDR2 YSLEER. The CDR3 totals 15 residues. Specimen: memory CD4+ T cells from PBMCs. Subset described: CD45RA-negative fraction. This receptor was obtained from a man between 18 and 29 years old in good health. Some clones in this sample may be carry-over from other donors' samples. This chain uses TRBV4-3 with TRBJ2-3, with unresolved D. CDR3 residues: CASSQAYFSTDTQYF. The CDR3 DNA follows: TGCGCCAGCAGCCAAGCCTACTTCTCCACAGATACGCAGTATTTT.